This T cell receptor beta chain was profiled in a study of T cell repertoires in cytomegalovirus infection. Study overall: Recently identified HLA-C-restricted CMV epitopes were used, and well-studied HLA-B-restricted CMV epitopes were used as well. It was the public TCR beta signatures that indicated both CMV infection and matching HLA type.

V was pared by 3 bases and J by 3 bases, with 9 bases of the junction left unmatched. The CDR3 runs to 16 residues. Looked up from germline, CDR1 is SGHVS and CDR2 is FQNEAQ. The study, taken as a whole, reports: Predominance within the ex vivo response was attributable to HLA-C-restricted CMV-specific TCR beta clonotypes. Carriers of CMV and the relevant HLA type were discriminated by public TCR beta frequency.

This clonotype was found many times. The target antigen is unknown. Using its own MiXCR run on the reads, TCRdb lists one record per CDR3 protein. The data hold about 770,000 distinct CDR3 sequences, with under 35% observed a single time. This chain links TRBV7-8 with TRBJ1-2; 8 positions match TRBD1. The sequencing used cultured CD8+ T cells from PBMCs, collected from culture after CMV antigen stimulation. The receptor was isolated from a human donor in good health (CMV status not recorded). Some clones in this sample may be carry-over from other donors' samples. The CDR3 sequence is CASSLSQETGDYGYTF. The CDR3 DNA follows: TGTGCCAGCAGCTTGTCCCAAGAGACAGGGGACTATGGCTACACCTTC.